This is a list of T cell receptor beta chains from one sample in a study of OX40 agonist ivuxolimab in advanced cancers. The assay was immunoSEQ multiplex PCR, and TCRdb's table has in-frame clones only and misses some. The sample lists 70,000 to 95,000 clones, roughly four fifths occurring once. Material: CD4+ or CD8+ T cells sorted from blood, obtained in a trial of the OX40 agonist ivuxolimab. These receptors were taken from an adult with an advanced solid tumor such as melanoma, head and neck, liver or kidney cancer. The conserved cysteine and the conserved F or W are not part of the CDR3 here. Fields, in order: V gene, clone size, CDR3 protein. Clone size is not always given. Where it is, it says once, few, many or a class for expanded clones.

V gene: TRBV5-1
clone size: .
CDR3 protein: ASSPQGQSNEKLF

V gene: TRBV28
clone size: .
CDR3 protein: ASSLAGQGARGGYT

V gene: TRBV11-1
clone size: .
CDR3 protein: ASSFYSGEQY

V gene: TRBV5-1
clone size: .
CDR3 protein: ASSRTGPTDAYNEQF

V gene: TRBV9
clone size: .
CDR3 protein: ASSARQSRDRGPSGANVLT

V gene: TRBV27
clone size: .
CDR3 protein: ASSLSAPAGGRSYEQY

V gene: TRBV19
clone size: .
CDR3 protein: ASSIRRAGANVLT

V gene: TRBV7-9
clone size: .
CDR3 protein: ASSFPRGGYT

V gene: TRBV25-1
clone size: once
CDR3 protein: ASRGPLSGNTIY

V gene: TRBV28
clone size: .
CDR3 protein: ASSLGHRGGKLF

V gene: TRBV7-3
clone size: .
CDR3 protein: ASTSGLAGGPSYEQY

V gene: TRBV4-3
clone size: .
CDR3 protein: ASSATGTGYYGYT

V gene: TRBV5-4
clone size: .
CDR3 protein: ASSLAPSNGETQY

V gene: TRBV28
clone size: .
CDR3 protein: ASSTPGRDSPLH

V gene: TRBV5-1
clone size: medium-sized
CDR3 protein: ASSLPGGDYGYT

V gene: TRBV7-6
clone size: .
CDR3 protein: ASSSPVGNEQF

V gene: TRBV5-1
clone size: .
CDR3 protein: ASSFGGLGDTGELF

V gene: TRBV7-2
clone size: .
CDR3 protein: ASSLGTGGWEPQH

V gene: TRBV19
clone size: few
CDR3 protein: ASERGGFQTDTQY

V gene: TRBV28
clone size: .
CDR3 protein: ASSPWDRESPLH

V gene: TRBV11-2
clone size: .
CDR3 protein: ASSLIQGRDYEQY

V gene: TRBV28
clone size: few
CDR3 protein: ASREPGGKGNSPLH

V gene: TRBV11-3
clone size: .
CDR3 protein: ASSRPGTGELF

V gene: TRBV7-9
clone size: .
CDR3 protein: ASSHTSGGSHTQY

V gene: TRBV5-4
clone size: .
CDR3 protein: ASSPGQDLLLAYEQY

V gene: TRBV28
clone size: .
CDR3 protein: ASSLGRGDHEQY

V gene: TRBV28
clone size: few
CDR3 protein: ASSTVYHFGQGEAPLH

V gene: TRBV2
clone size: .
CDR3 protein: ASRTGQLVQYEQY

V gene: TRBV7-2
clone size: .
CDR3 protein: ASSAEGARTQY